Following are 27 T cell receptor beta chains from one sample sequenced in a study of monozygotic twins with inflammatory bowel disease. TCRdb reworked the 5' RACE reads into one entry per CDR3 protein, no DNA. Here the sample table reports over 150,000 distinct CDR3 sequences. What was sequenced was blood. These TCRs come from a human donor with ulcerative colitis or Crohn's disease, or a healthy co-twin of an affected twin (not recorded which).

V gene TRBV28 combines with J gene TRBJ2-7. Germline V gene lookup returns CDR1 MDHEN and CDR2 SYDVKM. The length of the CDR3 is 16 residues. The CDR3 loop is CASSSSPGNVPYEQYF.

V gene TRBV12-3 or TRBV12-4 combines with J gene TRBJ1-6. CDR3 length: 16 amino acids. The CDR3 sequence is CASSLAMLSYNSPLHF.

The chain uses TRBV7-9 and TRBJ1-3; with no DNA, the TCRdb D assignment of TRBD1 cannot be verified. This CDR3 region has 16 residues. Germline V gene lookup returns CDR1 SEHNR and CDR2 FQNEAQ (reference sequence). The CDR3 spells CASSSKQGSPGNTIYF.

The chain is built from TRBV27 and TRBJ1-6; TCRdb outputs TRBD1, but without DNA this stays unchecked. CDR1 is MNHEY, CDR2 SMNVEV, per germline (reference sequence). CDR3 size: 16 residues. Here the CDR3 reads CASSLFAGSIGSPLHF.

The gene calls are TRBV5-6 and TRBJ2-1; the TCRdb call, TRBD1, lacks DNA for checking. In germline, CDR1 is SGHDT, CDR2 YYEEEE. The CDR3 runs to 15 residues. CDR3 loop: CASSLARDARIEQFF.

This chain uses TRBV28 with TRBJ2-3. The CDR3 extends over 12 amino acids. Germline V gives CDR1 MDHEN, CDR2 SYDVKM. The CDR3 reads CASSATSDTQYF.

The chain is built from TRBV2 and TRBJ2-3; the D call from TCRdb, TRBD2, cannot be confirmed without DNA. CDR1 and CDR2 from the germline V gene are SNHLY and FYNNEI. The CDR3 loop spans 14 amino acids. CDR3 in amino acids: CASRFSGTTDTQYF.

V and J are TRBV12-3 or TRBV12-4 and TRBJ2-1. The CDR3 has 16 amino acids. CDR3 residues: CASSLGFGVAYNEQFF.

Here the CDR3 reads CASSLAGGGIYESRADEQYF. J is TRBJ2-7 and V is TRBV5-1; without DNA, the TCRdb call of TRBD2 cannot be checked. Per germline, CDR1 SGHRS and CDR2 YFSETQ. This CDR3 has 20 residues.

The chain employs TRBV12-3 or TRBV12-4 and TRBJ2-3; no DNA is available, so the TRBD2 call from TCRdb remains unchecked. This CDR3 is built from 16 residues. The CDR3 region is CASSPSGLANSDTQYF.

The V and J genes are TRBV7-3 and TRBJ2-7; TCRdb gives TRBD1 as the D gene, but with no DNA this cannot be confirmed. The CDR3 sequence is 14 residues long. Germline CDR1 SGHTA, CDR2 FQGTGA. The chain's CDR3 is CASSPRGISYEQYF. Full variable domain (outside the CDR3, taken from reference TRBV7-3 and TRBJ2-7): GAGVSQTPSNKVTEKGKYVELRCDPISGHTALYWYRQSLGQGPEFLIYFQGTGAADDSGLPNDRFFAVRPEGSVSTLKIQRTERGDSAVYLCASSPRGISYEQYFGPGTRLTVT.

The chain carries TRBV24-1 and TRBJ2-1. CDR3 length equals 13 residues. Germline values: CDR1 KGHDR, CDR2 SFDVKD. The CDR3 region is CATSGGSYNEQFF.

The CDR3 reads CASSPGGISYEQYF. This chain uses TRBV5-4 with TRBJ2-7; TCRdb selects TRBD1, and the lack of DNA leaves this call unchecked. Germline V gene data show CDR1 as SGHNT and CDR2 as YYREEE (reference sequence). The CDR3 consists of 14 residues. Complete variable domain (other parts from reference TRBV5-4 and TRBJ2-7): ETGVTQSPTHLIKTRGQQVTLRCSSQSGHNTVSWYQQALGQGPQFIFQYYREEENGRGNFPPRFSGLQFPNYSSELNVNALELDDSALYLCASSPGGISYEQYFGPGTRLTVT.

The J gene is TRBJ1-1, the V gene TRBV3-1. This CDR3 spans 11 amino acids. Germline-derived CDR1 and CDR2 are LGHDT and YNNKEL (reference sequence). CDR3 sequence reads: CASSPGREAFF.

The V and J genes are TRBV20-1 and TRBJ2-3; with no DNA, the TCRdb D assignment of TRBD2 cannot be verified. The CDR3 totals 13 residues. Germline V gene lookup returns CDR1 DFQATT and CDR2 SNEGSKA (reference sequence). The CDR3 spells CSTSGKYTDTQYF.

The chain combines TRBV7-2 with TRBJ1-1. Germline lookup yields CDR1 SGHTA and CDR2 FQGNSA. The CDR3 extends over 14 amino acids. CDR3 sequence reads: CASSLARSRAEAFF.

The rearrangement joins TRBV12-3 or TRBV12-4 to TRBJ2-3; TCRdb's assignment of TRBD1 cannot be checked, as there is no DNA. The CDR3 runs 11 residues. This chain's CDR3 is CASSSGRTQYF.

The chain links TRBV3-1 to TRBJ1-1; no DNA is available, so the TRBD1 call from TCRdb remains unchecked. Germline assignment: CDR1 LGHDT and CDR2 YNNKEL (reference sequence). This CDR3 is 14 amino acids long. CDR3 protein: CASSQRDRNTEAFF.

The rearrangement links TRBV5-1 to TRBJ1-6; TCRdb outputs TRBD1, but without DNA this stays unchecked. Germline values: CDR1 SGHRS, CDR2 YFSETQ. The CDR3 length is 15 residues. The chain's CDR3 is CASSSEDGNNSPLHF.

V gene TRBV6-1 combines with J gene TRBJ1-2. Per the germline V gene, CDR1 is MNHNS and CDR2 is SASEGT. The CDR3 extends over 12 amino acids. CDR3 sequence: CASSEVGSGYTF.

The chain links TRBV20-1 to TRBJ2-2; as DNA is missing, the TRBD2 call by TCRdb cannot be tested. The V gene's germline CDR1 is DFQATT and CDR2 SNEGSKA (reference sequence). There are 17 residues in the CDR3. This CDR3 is CSARVLAGGHSTGELFF.

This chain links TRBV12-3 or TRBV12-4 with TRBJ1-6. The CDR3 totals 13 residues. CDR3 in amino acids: CASSSRKNSPLHF.

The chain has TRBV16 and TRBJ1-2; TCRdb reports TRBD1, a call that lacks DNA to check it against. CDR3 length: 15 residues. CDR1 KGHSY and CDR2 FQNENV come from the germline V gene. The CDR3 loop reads CASSQSVGLDYGYTF.

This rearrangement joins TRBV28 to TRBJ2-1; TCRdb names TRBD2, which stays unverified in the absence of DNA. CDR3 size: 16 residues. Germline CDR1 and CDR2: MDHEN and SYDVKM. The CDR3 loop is CASRRGRATVYNEQFF.

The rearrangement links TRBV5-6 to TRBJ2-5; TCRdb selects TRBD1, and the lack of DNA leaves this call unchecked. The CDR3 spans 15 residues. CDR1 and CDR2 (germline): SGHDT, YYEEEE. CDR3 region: CASSLRQGYRETQYF.

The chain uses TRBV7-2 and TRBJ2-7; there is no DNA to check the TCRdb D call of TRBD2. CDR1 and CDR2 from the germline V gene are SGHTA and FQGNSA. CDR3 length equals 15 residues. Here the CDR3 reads CASRQDGVAVYEQYF.

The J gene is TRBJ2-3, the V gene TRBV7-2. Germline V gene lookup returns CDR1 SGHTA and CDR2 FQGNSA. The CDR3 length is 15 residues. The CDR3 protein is CASSFRSGGTDTQYF. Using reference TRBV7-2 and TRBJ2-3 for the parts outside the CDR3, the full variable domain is GAGVSQSPSNKVTEKGKDVELRCDPISGHTALYWYRQSLGQGLEFLIYFQGNSAPDKSGLPSDRFSAERTGGSVSTLTIQRTQQEDSAVYLCASSFRSGGTDTQYFGPGTRLTVL.